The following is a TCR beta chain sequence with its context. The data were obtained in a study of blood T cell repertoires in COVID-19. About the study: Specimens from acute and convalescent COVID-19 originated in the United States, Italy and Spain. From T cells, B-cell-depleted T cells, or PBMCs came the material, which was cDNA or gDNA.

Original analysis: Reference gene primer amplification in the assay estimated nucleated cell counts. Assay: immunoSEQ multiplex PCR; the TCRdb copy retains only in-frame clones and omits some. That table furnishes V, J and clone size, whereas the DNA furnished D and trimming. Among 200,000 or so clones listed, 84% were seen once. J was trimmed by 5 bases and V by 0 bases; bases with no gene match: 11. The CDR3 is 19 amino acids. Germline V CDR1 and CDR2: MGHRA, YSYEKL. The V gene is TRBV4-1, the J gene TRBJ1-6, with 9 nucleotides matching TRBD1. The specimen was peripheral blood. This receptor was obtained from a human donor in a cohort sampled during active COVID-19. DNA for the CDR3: TGCGCCAGCAGCCAAGACCAAGGGACAGGGAGGGTTAATAATTCACCCCTCCACTTT. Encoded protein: CASSQDQGTGRVNNSPLHF.